This T cell receptor (beta chain) emerged from a study of shared T cell receptors in the human thymus (dated by TCRdb to the early 2020s). Notes on the research overall: The study examined how self-reactive, shared T-cell receptor alpha chains are generated in the human thymus.

Library method: the immunoSEQ multiplex PCR assay. Sourced from immuneACCESS, this table was stored by TCRdb with only in-frame sequences that have V and J called. A share of the clones is absent; for the studies checked, an unresolved V gene accounts for under half, and the remainder has no known explanation. The sample yields 600,000 or so clones; more than 70% were counted once. The top ten hold roughly 0.0089% of the sample. Points on this clone: Its antigen remains unidentified. No base quality values were provided; no much bigger clone lies one nucleotide off.

These records were also assigned to another study, of human thymus T cells. The second investigation adds: Donors were immunologically healthy infants undergoing open corrective cardiac surgery for congenital heart defects in Finland. The thymus tissue came from surgical resects taken out during corrective cardiac surgery. Biased V and J gene segment usage appeared to be present in both thymic and peripheral blood repertoires. The related research found that thymic TCR repertoires overlapped highly between unrelated individuals. The study described the TCR alpha and beta repertoires in under ten infant thymus samples and four matching peripheral blood samples. Donor ages ranged from roughly 7 to 244 days, and the cohort comprised roughly six male and two female infants. After being mechanically released from the tissue, thymocytes were kept at -70 degrees C in pellets of roughly 9.5-31 million cells. A QIAsymphony instrument was used to extract genomic DNA from the frozen cell pellets. The immunoSEQ multiplex PCR assay was used to amplify the TCRB and TCRAD loci from a standardized quantity of quality-controlled genomic DNA. The V(D)J region was spanned by amplicons of a length sufficient to cover the CDR3 and to identify V and J genes. The amplicons were sequenced on an Illumina platform via the commercial immunoSEQ service. Primer bias and sequencing errors were corrected using previously described methods, and TCRAD and TCRB definitions followed the IMGT database. Repertoires were analysed with immunoSEQ Analyzer 3.0 and VDJTools, covering basic statistics, V/J segment usage, diversity estimates, rarefaction and pairwise overlap. Diversity was estimated with Chao1, ChaoE, Efron-Thisted, Shannon and inverse Simpson indices, and also on datasets down-sampled to the smallest sample. Repertoire overlap was assessed by strict matching of CDR3 nucleotide sequence, V gene and J gene, and clustering was done by Jaccard-based multidimensional scaling. On average, thymus samples gave 800,000 or so unique TCRB clonotypes, whereas blood samples gave roughly 84,000.

The sample taken for sequencing was thymocytes. The origin of this receptor is a boy younger than two with a congenital heart defect. Donor details come from another sample of the same person, matched by shared clones.

The CDR3 region has the sequence CSAQTGTNTGELFF. The sequenced DNA: TGCAGCGCCCAGACAGGGACGAACACCGGGGAGCTGTTTTTT. The receptor chain draws on TRBV29-1 and TRBJ2-2; 7 central bases correspond to TRBD1. CDR1 and CDR2 (SQVTM, ANQGSEA) derive from the germline V gene. The CDR3 measures 14 amino acids from cysteine to phenylalanine. The only DNA kept is the CDR3, 42 bases in frame from the first base. The germline V and J ends show losses of 7 bases and 0 bases respectively, and no gene match explains 5 bases of the junction.